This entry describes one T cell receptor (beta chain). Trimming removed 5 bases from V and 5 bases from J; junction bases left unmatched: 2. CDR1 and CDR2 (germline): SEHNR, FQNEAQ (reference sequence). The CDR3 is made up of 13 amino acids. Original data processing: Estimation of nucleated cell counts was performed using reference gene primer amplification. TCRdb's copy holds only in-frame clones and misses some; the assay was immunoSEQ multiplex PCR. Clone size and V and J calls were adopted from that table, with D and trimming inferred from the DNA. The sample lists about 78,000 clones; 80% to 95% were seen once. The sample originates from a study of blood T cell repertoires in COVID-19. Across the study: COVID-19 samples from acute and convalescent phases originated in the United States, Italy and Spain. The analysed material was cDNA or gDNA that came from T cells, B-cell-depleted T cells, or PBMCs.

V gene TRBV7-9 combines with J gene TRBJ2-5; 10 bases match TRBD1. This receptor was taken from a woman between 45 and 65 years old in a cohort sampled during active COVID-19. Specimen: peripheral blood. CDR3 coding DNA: TGTGCCAGCAGCCGGACAGGGGGGGAGACCCAGTACTTC. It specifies CASSRTGGETQYF.